The 5 T cell receptor beta chains below come from one sample, sequenced in a study of early T cells in non-severe SARS-CoV-2 infection. Via MiXCR, TCRdb re-called the 5' RACE reads, giving one row per CDR3 protein. This sample yields 84,000 or so distinct CDR3 sequences, of which about 12% are seen a single time; approximately 2.4% belongs to the top ten. Source material: whole blood. Source of these receptors: an adult who was a healthcare worker with PCR-confirmed SARS-CoV-2 infection or an uninfected control (not recorded which).

The table lists this clonotype with a few counts. The chain employs TRBV9 and TRBJ2-1; D is tentatively TRBD1 or TRBD2 (5 bases each). The V end was cut by 3 bases, the J end by 0 bases, with 16 bases between. CDR3 length: 17 amino acids. The germline V gene encodes CDR1 SGDLS and CDR2 YYNGEE. DNA for the CDR3: TGTGCCAGCAGCGGAAGGATCGGGACCCTCTCCTACAATGAGCAGTTCTTC. Protein: CASSGRIGTLSYNEQFF.

This clonotype was counted many times. The chain couples TRBV2 to TRBJ2-7; D is uncertain. The germline V and J ends were trimmed by 5 bases and 2 bases, with 13 bases remaining between them. Germline CDR1 SNHLY, CDR2 FYNNEI. This CDR3 has 14 amino acids. CDR3 nucleotide sequence: TGTGCCAGCAGTTTCGCTACTGCAGCCTACGAGCAGTACTTC. Translating gives CASSFATAAYEQYF.

This clonotype was seen more than once but under ten times. The V gene is TRBV29-1, the J gene TRBJ2-1; D is perhaps TRBD1 (5 bases). Trimming left V 4 bases short and J 8 bases short, with 21 bases between. From germline, CDR1 is SQVTM and CDR2 ANQGSEA. The CDR3 extends over 15 amino acids. Written as DNA, the CDR3 is TGCAGCGTTGTGTCAGGCAGGGCATCAATGGATGAGCAGTTCTTC. It is translated as CSVVSGRASMDEQFF.

This clonotype has at least ten counts. The chain couples TRBV10-3 to TRBJ2-1; D unresolved. The CDR3 extends over 15 amino acids. Germline V gene sequence: CDR1 ENHRY, CDR2 SYGVKD. Trimming removed 4 bases from V and 7 bases from J, with 17 bases in between. In DNA, the CDR3 is TGTGCCATCAGTGGAGAACACTCCCTTGAAAATGAGCAGTTCTTC. Encoded protein: CAISGEHSLENEQFF.

The V call is TRBV6-5, the J call TRBJ1-5; possibly TRBD1 for D (5 bases). The CDR3 loop spans 13 amino acids. Germline CDR1 MNHEY, CDR2 SVGAGI. Trimming took 2 bases from V and 9 from J, leaving 11 bases between them. For the CDR3, the DNA is TGTGCCAGCAGTTACAGGGACTCTTGGCCCCAGCATTTT. Protein sequence: CASSYRDSWPQHF.